This T cell receptor (beta chain) appears in the sequencing data of a study of cytomegalovirus exposure and HLA in healthy donors. V dropped 0 bases and J dropped 6; count of bases not matched to a gene: 10. This CDR3 has 15 amino acids. Germline V gene lookup returns CDR1 SQVTM and CDR2 ANQGSEA. In the PCR, 60 Vbeta and 13 Jbeta primers were used. The protocol was immunoSEQ multiplex PCR, while the TCRdb copy is restricted to in-frame clones and leaves out a portion. The sample holds 130,000 or so clones, approximately 87% seen once. The receptor was isolated from a woman in her twenties or thirties in good health and CMV-seronegative. The V call is TRBV29-1, the J call TRBJ1-2, with 7 positions matching TRBD1. Sequenced input: PBMCs. CDR3 sequence: CSVEERQGGKNGYTF. The CDR3 coding sequence is TGCAGCGTTGAAGAAAGACAGGGAGGCAAGAATGGCTACACCTTC.